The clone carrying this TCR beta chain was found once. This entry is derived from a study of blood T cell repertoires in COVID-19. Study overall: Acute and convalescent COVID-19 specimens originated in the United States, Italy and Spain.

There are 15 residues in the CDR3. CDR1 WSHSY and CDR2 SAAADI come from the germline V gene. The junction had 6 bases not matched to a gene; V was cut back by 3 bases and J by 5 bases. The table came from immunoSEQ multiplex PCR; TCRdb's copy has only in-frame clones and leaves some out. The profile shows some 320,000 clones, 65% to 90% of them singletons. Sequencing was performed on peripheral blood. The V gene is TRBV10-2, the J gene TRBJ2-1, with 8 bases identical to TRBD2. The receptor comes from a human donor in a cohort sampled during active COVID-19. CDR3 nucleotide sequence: TGCGCCAGCAGTGATCTCCGGGGGGGGAACAATGAGCAGTTCTTC. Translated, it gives CASSDLRGGNNEQFF.